Following are 30 T cell receptor beta chains from one sample sequenced in a study. TCRdb fed the 5' RACE reads into MiXCR, producing one record per CDR3 protein. The table has 62,000 or so distinct CDR3 sequences, 20% to 25% seen once. The sequencing sample was made of memory CD4+ T cells sorted from a lymph node. Subset given: memory CD4+ T cells, CD4+CD45RO+CD25-. The receptors originated from a female donor with breast cancer.

This chain uses TRBV7-9 with TRBJ1-3, with D perhaps TRBD1 (5 bases). Trimming cost V 5 bases and J 6 bases, with 17 bases left between them. Per germline, CDR1 SEHNR and CDR2 FQNEAQ (reference sequence). The CDR3 sequence is 15 residues long. The CDR3 reads CASSPTGGLKNTIYF. CDR3 bases: TGTGCCAGCAGCCCTACAGGAGGTCTTAAAAACACCATATATTTT.

There are a few counts of this clonotype. The V gene is TRBV5-1, the J gene TRBJ1-2; D is possibly TRBD1 (6 bases). The CDR3 covers 14 residues. Trimming took 1 base from V and 8 from J, leaving 15 bases between them. Germline CDR1 SGHRS, CDR2 YFSETQ. CDR3 region: CASSLMAGARGYTF. The CDR3 DNA follows: TGCGCCAGCAGCTTGATGGCAGGGGCGAGGGGCTACACCTTC.

The sample holds many counts of this clonotype. The chain links TRBV28 to TRBJ2-5, with D hard to call. Germline CDR1 reads MDHEN; CDR2 reads SYDVKM. The V end lost 9 bases, the J end lost 1 base, and 9 bases lay between the germline ends. The CDR3 runs 12 residues. CDR3 nucleotides: TGTGCCAGTGGGCGTCCCCAAGAGACCCAGTACTTC. Translated: CASGRPQETQYF.

Details on this clonotype: Possible read error: a much larger clone is one base away. No conserved phenylalanine or tryptophan is present at the end of the CDR3, so a read error is the likely explanation. This chain links TRBV20-1 with TRBJ2-7; 7 bases are a match to TRBD2. The CDR3 loop spans 15 amino acids. Germline CDR1 is DFQATT and CDR2 is SNEGSKA (reference sequence). In nucleotides, the CDR3 is TGCAGCTTAGTTATGTTCAGCGGGGCAACCTACGAGCAGTACTCC. Amino acid sequence: CSLVMFSGATYEQYS.

This clonotype was detected ten times or more. The gene calls are TRBV20-1 and TRBJ1-1; D is undetermined. This CDR3 has 16 residues. CDR1 is DFQATT, CDR2 SNEGSKA, per germline (reference sequence). Between the trimmed V and J ends, which lost 0 bases and 11 bases, there was a span of 25 bases. The CDR3 loop reads CSARDSIYAGKGLAFF. The CDR3 region has the DNA TGCAGTGCTAGAGATTCGATTTATGCAGGAAAGGGCCTGGCTTTCTTT.

The chain combines TRBV6-1 with TRBJ2-1, with a weak D call TRBD1 (6 bases). The CDR3 is 14 residues long. Trimming took off 7 bases at V and 3 bases at J, with 13 bases between the two ends. The germline CDR1 and CDR2 sequences are MNHNS and SASEGT. CDR3 DNA: TGTGCCAGCAATAGGGGGACAAGCTACAATGAGCAGTTCTTC. It translates to CASNRGTSYNEQFF.

This clonotype was seen only a few times. The germline gene is not matched at one end of the junction; a read error may be the cause. V gene TRBV24-1 combines with J gene TRBJ2-7; possibly TRBD2 for D (6 bases). Germline V gene lookup returns CDR1 KGHDR and CDR2 SFDVKD. This CDR3 has 13 amino acids. CDR3 region: CATSGGINYERYF. CDR3 DNA sequence: TGTGCCACCAGTGGCGGGATCAACTACGAGCGGTACTTC.

The chain carries TRBV11-3 and TRBJ2-3; 14 bases line up with TRBD2. Looked up from germline, CDR1 is SGHNT and CDR2 is YENEEA. The CDR3 is 15 residues long. The V and J ends lost 5 bases and 9 bases, in that order; junction bases with no gene match: 7. CDR3 DNA: TGTGCCAGCAGCGTGGGACTAGCGGGAGCCGGGACGCAGTATTTT. Protein: CASSVGLAGAGTQYF.

This clonotype showed up many times. The V call is TRBV9, the J call TRBJ1-1, with no clear D. The CDR3 sequence is 12 residues long. CDR1 is SGDLS, CDR2 YYNGEE, per germline. Trimming removed 3 bases from V and 0 bases from J, with 3 bases in between. DNA for the CDR3: TGTGCCAGCAGCGCAATGAACACTGAAGCTTTCTTT. It is translated as CASSAMNTEAFF.

A few counts support this clonotype. This sequence joins TRBV20-1 and TRBJ2-1; TRBD2 might be the D (6 bases). Germline CDR1 DFQATT, CDR2 SNEGSKA (reference sequence). V lost 3 bases, J lost 5 bases, and 8 bases lay in between. This CDR3 comprises 12 residues. Written as DNA, the CDR3 is TGCAGTGCTAGCCGGGGGAACAATGAGCAGTTCTTC. Translated, it gives CSASRGNNEQFF.

CDR3 region: CASSSGGSGSINEQYF. The CDR3 DNA follows: TGCGCCAGCAGCTCTGGGGGGAGTGGGAGTATTAACGAGCAGTACTTC. The rearrangement uses TRBV5-1 and TRBJ2-7; D might be TRBD2 (6 bases). The CDR3 spans 16 residues. V dropped 3 bases and J dropped 5 bases, with 21 bases sitting between them. Germline assignment: CDR1 SGHRS and CDR2 YFSETQ.

This clonotype has only one observation. This sequence joins TRBV11-3 and TRBJ2-5; D unresolved. V was shortened by 4 bases and J by 14 bases, with 17 bases between the two germline ends. This CDR3 has 12 residues. The germline V gene has CDR1 SGHNT and CDR2 YENEEA. CDR3 sequence reads: CASSSSAGRSYF. CDR3 nucleotides: TGTGCCAGCAGCTCGTCCGCCGGACGATCATACTTC.

This clonotype has at least ten counts. The chain combines TRBV5-1 with TRBJ1-2; D might be TRBD1 (5 bases). Germline loops: CDR1 SGHRS, CDR2 YFSETQ. The CDR3 runs to 14 residues. V was cut by 4 bases and J by 4 bases, with 14 bases left in between. The CDR3 loop is CASSLETARYGYTF. For the CDR3, the DNA is TGCGCCAGCAGCCTCGAGACAGCTCGCTATGGCTACACCTTC.

This clonotype was seen many times. The J gene is TRBJ1-6, the V gene TRBV6-1; D is unclear. Germline V gene lookup returns CDR1 MNHNS and CDR2 SASEGT. The CDR3 covers 12 residues. V shed 8 bases and J shed 7 bases, with 9 bases lying between them. The chain's CDR3 is CASQPWNSPLHF. DNA of the CDR3: TGTGCCAGCCAGCCCTGGAATTCACCCCTCCACTTT.

The chain links TRBV20-1 to TRBJ2-7; 9 nucleotides match TRBD1. Germline-derived CDR1 and CDR2 are DFQATT and SNEGSKA (reference sequence). The CDR3 is 15 amino acids. V shed 3 bases and J 4 bases; nucleotides not matched to a gene: 10. The CDR3 nucleotides read TGCAGTGCTAGCCTCCGGGACAGGGTTACGTACGAGCAGTACTTC. Residues: CSASLRDRVTYEQYF.

This clonotype was seen only a few times. The gene calls are TRBV7-2 and TRBJ2-7; D is undetermined. Germline loops: CDR1 SGHTA, CDR2 FQGNSA. Trimming left V 1 base short and J 3 bases short, with 7 bases between. The CDR3 runs to 13 residues. CDR3: CASSLGRNYEQYF. As DNA, the CDR3 is TGTGCCAGCAGCTTAGGGCGGAACTACGAGCAGTACTTC.

Comment on this clonotype: The CDR3 ends on some other residue instead of the conserved phenylalanine or tryptophan, so this is likely a read error. The chain uses TRBV5-5 and TRBJ1-1, with D hard to call. V was shortened by 0 bases and J by 6 bases, with 9 bases between the two germline ends. Germline lookup yields CDR1 SGHKS and CDR2 YYEKEE (reference sequence). The CDR3 loop spans 13 amino acids. The CDR3 here is CASSLAFRAEAFL. CDR3 DNA: TGTGCCAGCAGCTTGGCCTTTAGGGCTGAAGCTTTCTTG.

CDR3 sequence reads: CAWSSGTHEKLFF. The CDR3, as DNA: TGTGCCTGGAGTTCCGGGACACATGAAAAACTGTTTTTT. The V gene is TRBV30, the J gene TRBJ1-4; a weak D match, TRBD1 (6 bases). Germline V gives CDR1 GTSNPN, CDR2 SVGIG (reference sequence). This CDR3 spans 13 amino acids. V was clipped by 2 bases and J by 6 bases, with 10 bases between them.

This clonotype was found a few times. V gene TRBV7-8 combines with J gene TRBJ1-2, with 8 bases fitting TRBD1. The length of the CDR3 is 14 residues. The V and J ends lost 1 base and 8 bases, in that order; junction bases with no gene match: 6. CDR1 is SGHVS, CDR2 FQNEAQ, per germline. CDR3 loop: CASSLGTGSYGYTF. The CDR3 bases are TGTGCCAGCAGCTTAGGGACAGGGAGCTACGGCTACACCTTC.

V is TRBV7-2 and J is TRBJ1-5; the D gene is possibly TRBD1 (6 bases). The CDR3 is 15 residues long. Trimming shortened V by 2 bases and J by 7 bases, and 15 bases separated the two germline ends. Germline V gives CDR1 SGHTA, CDR2 FQGNSA. In DNA, the CDR3 is TGTGCCAGCAGCTTATTAGCGGGGGCCGGGCAGCCCCAGCATTTT. Translation: CASSLLAGAGQPQHF.

This clonotype was counted at least ten times. CDR3 in DNA: TGTGCCAGCAGTCATTTGAGACCAGGGCTAGAAGAGACCCAGTACTTC. Amino acid sequence: CASSHLRPGLEETQYF. The V call is TRBV6-5, the J call TRBJ2-5; TRBD1 might be the D (5 bases). Germline V gives CDR1 MNHEY, CDR2 SVGAGI. Trimming took 5 bases from V and 3 from J, leaving 19 bases between them. This CDR3 spans 16 amino acids.

CDR3 sequence reads: CASSGLAGPTNIQYF. The CDR3 coding sequence is TGTGCCAGCAGTGGTCTAGCGGGACCTACGAACATTCAGTACTTC. The chain couples TRBV6-1 to TRBJ2-4; 9 bases agree with TRBD2. The germline CDR1 and CDR2 sequences are MNHNS and SASEGT. J was trimmed by 7 bases and V by 4 bases; bases with no gene match: 8. This CDR3 region has 15 residues.

This chain connects TRBV9 to TRBJ1-1, with 9 bases fitting TRBD1. The CDR3 covers 13 residues. Germline CDR1 reads SGDLS; CDR2 reads YYNGEE. With V trimmed by 3 bases and J by 6 bases, 3 bases remained unmatched. The CDR3 region has the DNA TGTGCCAGCAGCGATCGGACAGGGGCTGAAGCTTTCTTT. Its translation: CASSDRTGAEAFF. The whole variable domain, remainder taken from reference TRBV9 and TRBJ1-1, is DSGVTQTPKHLITATGQRVTLRCSPRSGDLSVYWYQQSLDQGLQFLIQYYNGEERAKGNILERFSAQQFPDLHSELNLSSLELGDSALYFCASSDRTGAEAFFGQGTRLTVV.

The genes are TRBV20-1 and TRBJ1-1, with a weak D call TRBD1 (6 bases). V was cut by 5 bases and J by 6 bases, with 16 bases left in between. CDR1 and CDR2 from the germline V gene are DFQATT and SNEGSKA (reference sequence). The CDR3 is 13 amino acids. This CDR3 is CSALRGSSPEAFF. DNA of the CDR3: TGCAGTGCTCTAAGGGGGTCGAGTCCTGAAGCTTTCTTT.

The chain carries TRBV7-9 and TRBJ2-2; D uncertain. This CDR3 contains 12 residues. The V end lost 1 base, the J end lost 8 bases, and 5 bases lay between the germline ends. In germline, CDR1 is SEHNR, CDR2 FQNEAQ (reference sequence). The CDR3 loop reads CASSLDMGELFF. The DNA of the CDR3 is TGTGCCAGCAGCTTAGATATGGGGGAGCTGTTTTTT. The full variable domain, completed using reference TRBV7-9 and TRBJ2-2, is DTGVSQNPRHKITKRGQNVTFRCDPISEHNRLYWYRQTLGQGPEFLTYFQNEAQLEKSRLLSDRFSAERPKGSFSTLEIQRTEQGDSAMYLCASSLDMGELFFGEGSRLTVL.

This clonotype was seen repeatedly, ten times or more. The rearrangement uses TRBV7-9 and TRBJ2-5; the match to TRBD2 covers 13 bases. Trimming removed 5 bases from V and 3 bases from J; junction bases left unmatched: 3. CDR1 is SEHNR and CDR2 is FQNEAQ in the germline V gene (reference sequence). The CDR3 loop spans 15 amino acids. DNA of the CDR3: TGTGCCAGCAGCCAAGGACTAGCGGGAGAAGAGACCCAGTACTTC. It translates to CASSQGLAGEETQYF.

In this sample, this clonotype turned up many times. This chain links TRBV6-2 or TRBV6-3 with TRBJ2-3, with D tentatively TRBD1 or TRBD2 (5 bases each). Germline CDR1 is MNHEY and CDR2 is SVGEGT. The CDR3 runs 16 residues. V was clipped by 5 bases and J by 0 bases, with 15 bases between them. This CDR3 is CASSPPEGLSTDTQYF. Here the CDR3 DNA reads TGTGCCAGCAGTCCCCCCGAGGGGCTTAGCACAGATACGCAGTATTTT.

Turning to this clonotype: This may stem from a read error, because a much larger clone lies one nucleotide away. The genes are TRBV7-2 and TRBJ1-5, with no clear D. The germline CDR1 and CDR2 sequences are SGHTA and FQGNSA. The CDR3 sequence is 13 residues long. Trimming removed 2 bases at V and 1 base at J, with 3 bases between. CDR3 coding DNA: TGTGCCAGCAGCTTATGGAGCAATCAGCCCCAGCATTTT. Protein product: CASSLWSNQPQHF.

The sample holds a few counts of this clonotype. CDR3 loop: CASSGTSVDEQFF. The CDR3 DNA is TGTGCCAGCAGCGGGACTAGCGTCGATGAGCAGTTCTTC. This rearrangement joins TRBV7-2 to TRBJ2-1; TRBD2 matches at 10 bases. Germline-derived CDR1 and CDR2 are SGHTA and FQGNSA. This CDR3 spans 13 amino acids. V shed 5 bases, J shed 8 bases, and the junction held 3 bases outside the gene matches.

Note on this clonotype: One end of the junction does not line up with germline, which may come from a read error. The CDR3 sequence: CATQRDTSDQPQHF. The CDR3 nucleotides read TGTGCCACCCAACGGGACACTAGCGATCAGCCCCAGCATTTT. The chain links TRBV28 to TRBJ1-5, with a weak D call TRBD1 (6 bases). From germline, CDR1 is MDHEN and CDR2 SYDVKM. There are 14 residues in the CDR3.